This entry lists 32 T cell receptor beta chains sequenced from one sample in a study of blood T cell repertoires in COVID-19. Profiled with immunoSEQ multiplex PCR; TCRdb holds only in-frame clones, not every one. The repertoire holds some 340,000 clones, with about 90% as singletons. The specimen sequenced was PBMCs or T cells enriched from blood (not recorded which). These receptors all come from a woman aged 25 to 45 who had recovered from COVID-19.

This clone was counted a single time. This rearrangement joins TRBV5-6 to TRBJ1-2; D is uncertain. CDR1 and CDR2 from the germline V gene are SGHDT and YYEEEE. Trimming cost V 4 bases and J 0 bases, with 13 bases left between them. The CDR3 is 15 amino acids. The DNA for the CDR3 is TGTGCCAGCAGCGCACGACACGCCACTAACTATGGCTACACCTTC. Translation: CASSARHATNYGYTF.

J is TRBJ1-2 and V is TRBV27; D remains ambiguous. The germline V and J ends were trimmed by 7 bases and 6 bases, with 18 bases remaining between them. The germline V gene has CDR1 MNHEY and CDR2 SMNVEV (reference sequence). CDR3 size: 14 residues. The CDR3 sequence is CASKSPRGLHGYTF. CDR3 in DNA: TGTGCCAGCAAATCCCCCAGAGGACTGCATGGCTACACCTTC.

This chain joins TRBV28 and TRBJ2-7; weak D call: TRBD1 (6 bases). This CDR3 comprises 15 residues. The V gene's germline CDR1 is MDHEN and CDR2 SYDVKM. V shed 2 bases and J shed 4 bases, with 15 bases lying between them. Here the CDR3 reads CASSLGIPGVYEQYF. The CDR3 DNA follows: TGTGCCAGCAGTTTAGGAATCCCAGGGGTTTACGAGCAGTACTTC. Using reference TRBV28 and TRBJ2-7 for the parts outside the CDR3, the full variable domain is DVKVTQSSRYLVKRTGEKVFLECVQDMDHENMFWYRQDPGLGLRLIYFSYDVKMKEKGDIPEGYSVSREKKERFSLILESASTNQTSMYLCASSLGIPGVYEQYFGPGTRLTVT.

This sequence joins TRBV14 and TRBJ2-4, with D unclear. Deletions cut 1 base from V and 1 base from J, with 11 bases between. The CDR3 sequence is 16 residues long. In germline, CDR1 is SGHDN, CDR2 FVKESK. CDR3 DNA sequence: TGTGCCAGCAGCCAAGGGCTCCCAAGTGCCAAAAACATTCAGTACTTC. Protein: CASSQGLPSAKNIQYF.

The genes are TRBV6-6 and TRBJ1-2; tentatively, D is TRBD1 (6 bases). The germline V gene has CDR1 MNHNY and CDR2 SVGAGI (reference sequence). This CDR3 is 14 amino acids long. With 5 bases removed from V and 4 bases from J, the gap between germline ends came to 14 bases. The CDR3 loop reads CASSPYGTPYGYTF. In nucleotides, the CDR3 is TGTGCCAGCAGTCCCTACGGGACACCCTATGGCTACACCTTC.

The CDR3 DNA follows: TGCAGCGTAGAGGGACAGAGCTATGGCTACACCTTC. This codes for CSVEGQSYGYTF. The chain links TRBV29-1 to TRBJ1-2; 7 nucleotides match TRBD1. Germline CDR1 is SQVTM and CDR2 is ANQGSEA. CDR3 length: 12 residues. Trimming at V came to 6 bases and at J to 4 bases, leaving 5 bases not matched to a gene.

The chain carries TRBV6-1 and TRBJ1-5; D is possibly TRBD1 (6 bases). Germline loops: CDR1 MNHNS, CDR2 SASEGT. The CDR3 runs to 14 residues. V lost 2 bases and J lost 5, with 10 bases in between. CDR3 amino acids: CASSEPGHYQPQHF. The CDR3 DNA reads as TGTGCCAGCAGTGAACCGGGACACTATCAGCCCCAGCATTTT.

This clone was counted a few times. The chain uses TRBV27 and TRBJ1-2; 8 bases match TRBD1. CDR1 and CDR2 (germline): MNHEY, SMNVEV (reference sequence). The length of the CDR3 is 13 residues. V shed 4 bases, J shed 7 bases, and the junction held 5 bases outside the gene matches. This CDR3 is CASSSRTGSGYTF. CDR3 coding DNA: TGTGCCAGCAGTTCCCGGACAGGGTCTGGCTACACCTTC.

This clone occurred once. This sequence joins TRBV9 and TRBJ1-6; TRBD1 might be the D (6 bases). Trimming left V 4 bases short and J 10 bases short, with 15 bases between. CDR1 and CDR2 (germline): SGDLS, YYNGEE. The CDR3 consists of 14 residues. As DNA, the CDR3 is TGTGCCAGCAGCTTCGAGGGGGTTGGATCACCCCTCCACTTT. Amino acid sequence: CASSFEGVGSPLHF.

The V and J genes are TRBV19 and TRBJ2-1; possible D gene TRBD1, 5 bases. The V and J ends lost 5 bases and 0 bases respectively, with 14 bases between them. The CDR3 loop spans 16 amino acids. Germline V gene data show CDR1 as LNHDA and CDR2 as SQIVND (reference sequence). CDR3 DNA: TGTGCCAGTAGTTTCCTCGGGCAGGGCTCCTACAATGAGCAGTTCTTC. It specifies CASSFLGQGSYNEQFF.

The rearrangement joins TRBV4-1 to TRBJ1-4; 8 bases fit TRBD1. The CDR3 is 16 amino acids. In germline, CDR1 is MGHRA, CDR2 YSYEKL. The V segment lost 2 bases and the J segment 8 bases; nucleotides outside the gene matches: 10. CDR3 nucleotide sequence: TGCGCCAGCAGCCAACCGAGCTGGACAGGGAGAGAAAAACTGTTTTTT. It specifies CASSQPSWTGREKLFF.

The V call is TRBV7-6, the J call TRBJ2-1, with D possibly TRBD2 on 6 matching bases. V was trimmed by 1 base and J by 6 bases, leaving 13 bases between them. Germline CDR1 is SGHVS and CDR2 is FNYEAQ. This CDR3 is 15 amino acids long. In nucleotides, the CDR3 is TGTGCCAGCAGCTTAGGTATTTCCGGGGGCAATGAGCAGTTCTTC. As protein: CASSLGISGGNEQFF.

V and J are TRBV4-3 and TRBJ2-1; tentatively, D is TRBD1 (5 bases). Germline lookup yields CDR1 LGHNA and CDR2 YSLEER. This CDR3 comprises 16 residues. V lost 0 bases and J lost 4, with 13 bases in between. The CDR3: CASSQEGWGGYNEQFF. The DNA of the CDR3 is TGCGCCAGCAGCCAAGAGGGTTGGGGCGGTTACAATGAGCAGTTCTTC.

The chain has TRBV9 and TRBJ2-3; the D gene is possibly TRBD1 (6 bases). The CDR3 consists of 13 residues. CDR1 is SGDLS, CDR2 YYNGEE, per germline. With 3 bases removed from V and 5 bases from J, the gap between germline ends came to 10 bases. Written as DNA, the CDR3 is TGTGCCAGCAGCGAACAGGGAATAGATACGCAGTATTTT. As protein: CASSEQGIDTQYF.

The chain combines TRBV18 with TRBJ1-1; weak D call: TRBD1 (5 bases). The CDR3 covers 14 residues. The V gene's germline CDR1 is KGHSH and CDR2 LQKENI. V was shortened by 3 bases and J by 5 bases, with 13 bases between the two germline ends. Here the CDR3 DNA reads TGTGCCAGCTCACCGGGGGGTGGTTGGACTGAAGCTTTCTTT. Residues: CASSPGGGWTEAFF. Looking up the rest from reference TRBV18 and TRBJ1-1 gives the full variable domain: NAGVMQNPRHLVRRRGQEARLRCSPMKGHSHVYWYRQLPEEGLKFMVYLQKENIIDESGMPKERFSAEFPKEGPSILRIQQVVRGDSAAYFCASSPGGGWTEAFFGQGTRLTVV.

The chain recombines TRBV5-4 with TRBJ1-1, with TRBD1 matching over 8 bases. J lost 1 base, V lost 0 bases, and 2 bases had no gene match. The CDR3 consists of 15 residues. CDR1 and CDR2 (germline): SGHNT, YYREEE (reference sequence). The DNA for the CDR3 is TGTGCCAGCAGCTTGGAGGGGACAGGGAACACTGAAGCTTTCTTT. Amino acids: CASSLEGTGNTEAFF.

The chain links TRBV28 to TRBJ1-4, with no clear D. Germline V lookup: CDR1 MDHEN, CDR2 SYDVKM. V was cut by 3 bases and J by 1 base, with 12 bases left in between. This CDR3 has 16 amino acids. The DNA of the CDR3 is TGTGCCAGCAGTTTGAGGAACGTCCGAACTAATGAAAAACTGTTTTTT. Translation: CASSLRNVRTNEKLFF.

In its sample, this clone was seen a few times. The chain carries TRBV5-1 and TRBJ2-7, with D possibly TRBD1 on 5 matching bases. From germline, CDR1 is SGHRS and CDR2 YFSETQ. V was trimmed by 5 bases and J by 4 bases, leaving 10 bases between them. This CDR3 is built from 12 residues. The CDR3 DNA is TGCGCCAGCAGTTACCAGGGATACGAGCAGTACTTC. This translates into CASSYQGYEQYF.

The chain combines TRBV7-2 with TRBJ1-5, with 11 bases matching TRBD1. V lost 4 bases and J lost 7; bases outside the gene matches: 6. CDR1 SGHTA and CDR2 FQGNSA come from the germline V gene. This CDR3 has 15 residues. The DNA of the CDR3 is TGTGCCAGCAGCTCCCCGGACAGGGGGCAACAGCCCCAGCATTTT. Protein: CASSSPDRGQQPQHF.

The rearrangement links TRBV6-5 to TRBJ2-7, with TRBD1 as a possible D gene (5 bases). Germline CDR1 MNHEY, CDR2 SVGAGI. V shed 0 bases and J shed 0 bases, with 6 bases lying between them. The CDR3 contains 14 residues. CDR3 sequence reads: CASSYSQDSYEQYF. CDR3 DNA: TGTGCCAGCAGTTACTCACAGGACTCCTACGAGCAGTACTTC.

The rearrangement uses TRBV27 and TRBJ1-2, with 7 bases lining up with TRBD1. This CDR3 spans 14 amino acids. J gave up 1 base and V 8 bases, and 7 bases lay outside the gene matches. The germline V gene encodes CDR1 MNHEY and CDR2 SMNVEV (reference sequence). The CDR3 region has the DNA TGTGCCAGCGATTTCGGACAGGTTAACTATGGCTACACCTTC. As protein: CASDFGQVNYGYTF.

The gene calls are TRBV28 and TRBJ1-2; TRBD1 matches at 9 bases. This CDR3 is 13 amino acids long. Trimming removed 6 bases from V and 7 bases from J; junction bases left unmatched: 6. Looked up from germline, CDR1 is MDHEN and CDR2 is SYDVKM. Here the CDR3 DNA reads TGTGCCAGCAGGGATACAGGGGGCTTTGGCTACACCTTC. Its protein product is CASRDTGGFGYTF.

This chain uses TRBV7-9 with TRBJ1-4; D not resolved. Germline CDR1 and CDR2: SEHNR and FQNEAQ (reference sequence). The CDR3 is 16 amino acids. Trimming cost V 6 bases and J 8 bases, with 22 bases left between them. CDR3 loop: CASSLRGRAWEEKLFF. The CDR3 nucleotides are TGTGCCAGCAGTCTTAGAGGAAGGGCCTGGGAGGAAAAACTGTTTTTT.

This chain joins TRBV29-1 and TRBJ1-2; 8 nucleotides line up with TRBD1. Germline CDR1 reads SQVTM; CDR2 reads ANQGSEA. The CDR3 has 12 amino acids. The V gene end was trimmed by 8 bases and the J gene end by 4 bases; junction bases not matched to a gene: 6. CDR3 DNA: TGCAGCACATTGCAGGGGGCCTATGGCTACACCTTC. Protein: CSTLQGAYGYTF.

The chain uses TRBV4-1 and TRBJ2-7; 8 bases fit TRBD1. From germline, CDR1 is MGHRA and CDR2 YSYEKL. V was pared by 6 bases and J by 1 base, with 11 bases of the junction left unmatched. The CDR3 is 16 residues long. The CDR3 loop is CASSPRPGGASYEQYF. The CDR3 coding sequence is TGCGCCAGCAGTCCTAGGCCAGGGGGCGCATCCTACGAGCAGTACTTC.

The rearrangement links TRBV4-1 to TRBJ1-3, with D maybe TRBD1 (5 bases). The CDR3 runs 20 residues. The germline CDR1 and CDR2 sequences are MGHRA and YSYEKL. Trimming shortened V by 3 bases and J by 2 bases, and 26 bases separated the two germline ends. The CDR3 DNA is TGCGCCAGCAGCCAGCCAAGAAAGAATACCGGGCAGGGAACTGGAAACACCATATATTTT. Residues: CASSQPRKNTGQGTGNTIYF.

The rearrangement joins TRBV11-2 to TRBJ2-2, with 7 bases lining up with TRBD1. The CDR3 loop spans 15 amino acids. Losses at the gene ends were 1 base for V and 3 bases for J; bases not matched to a gene: 2. Germline loops: CDR1 SGHAT, CDR2 FQNNGV. DNA for the CDR3: TGTGCCAGCAGCTTAGGACAGGGATACACCGGGGAGCTGTTTTTT. The encoded protein is CASSLGQGYTGELFF.

This clone appeared once. The rearrangement joins TRBV7-3 to TRBJ2-3; D unresolved. The CDR3 extends over 13 amino acids. V dropped 6 bases and J dropped 2 bases, with 9 bases sitting between them. CDR1 is SGHTA, CDR2 FQGTGA, per germline. The CDR3: CASSPIHTDTQYF. The DNA of the CDR3 is TGTGCCAGCAGTCCTATCCACACAGATACGCAGTATTTT.

The chain uses TRBV7-9 and TRBJ2-2; 8 bases fit TRBD2. The length of the CDR3 is 17 residues. Germline V gene sequence: CDR1 SEHNR, CDR2 FQNEAQ (reference sequence). J lost 1 base, V lost 6 bases, and 10 bases had no gene match. The CDR3 bases are TGTGCCAGCAGGCCAGCCGGGACTAGAGAGAACACCGGGGAGCTGTTTTTT. Translation: CASRPAGTRENTGELFF.

V is TRBV5-1 and J is TRBJ2-1, with 13 bases lining up with TRBD2. The length of the CDR3 is 15 residues. V was clipped by 4 bases and J by 8 bases; unmatched bases: 6. CDR1 is SGHRS and CDR2 is YFSETQ in the germline V gene. DNA for the CDR3: TGCGCCAGCAGCCGGGGACTAGCGGGGATTGATGAGCAGTTCTTC. Translating it yields CASSRGLAGIDEQFF.

The chain uses TRBV19 and TRBJ2-6, with TRBD1 matching over 7 bases. The V segment lost 5 bases and the J segment 2 bases; nucleotides outside the gene matches: 9. The CDR3 extends over 17 amino acids. Germline lookup yields CDR1 LNHDA and CDR2 SQIVND (reference sequence). This chain's CDR3 is CASSVPSDRAGANVLTF. In DNA, the CDR3 is TGTGCCAGTAGTGTCCCCTCCGACAGGGCTGGGGCCAACGTCCTGACTTTC. Full variable domain (remainder filled in from reference TRBV19 and TRBJ2-6): DGGITQSPKYLFRKEGQNVTLSCEQNLNHDAMYWYRQDPGQGLRLIYYSQIVNDFQKGDIAEGYSVSREKKESFPLTVTSAQKNPTAFYLCASSVPSDRAGANVLTFGAGSRLTVL.

V is TRBV28 and J is TRBJ2-3; D unclear. Germline V gives CDR1 MDHEN, CDR2 SYDVKM. The CDR3 has 15 amino acids. Trimming removed 6 bases from V and 1 base from J, with 14 bases in between. The CDR3 loop reads CASSYSLTGTDTQYF. The CDR3 DNA reads as TGTGCCAGCAGCTATTCTTTAACGGGCACAGATACGCAGTATTTT.